This TCR beta chain was observed in a study of OX40 agonist ivuxolimab in advanced cancers. Only in-frame clones appear in the TCRdb table, and some are missing; sequencing was by immunoSEQ multiplex PCR. The data show tens of thousands of clones, with about 93% seen just once and over 20% held by the top ten. This clone was counted a single time. After removal of 3 bases from V and 1 base from J, the junction contained 3 bases not matched to a gene. CDR3 length: 16 amino acids. Germline V CDR1 and CDR2: MNHEY, SMNVEV (reference sequence). Material: CD4+ or CD8+ T cells sorted from blood, obtained in a trial of the OX40 agonist ivuxolimab. The chain links TRBV27 to TRBJ2-3; TRBD1 matches 11 bases. The receptor's source is an adult with an advanced solid tumor such as melanoma, head and neck, liver or kidney cancer. DNA of the CDR3: TGTGCCAGCAGTTTCGGGACAGGGGGAGGCACAGATACGCAGTATTTT. It is translated as CASSFGTGGGTDTQYF.